This TCR beta chain was recorded in a study of T cells in Graves' hyperthyroidism and ophthalmopathy. Researchers took RNA transcripts and amplified the TCR beta CDR3 regions from them. An initial round of RT-PCR targeting the TCR CDR3 relied on the HTBI primer set. TCRdb itself ran the multiplex PCR reads through MiXCR, one entry per CDR3 protein. Of 650,000 to 800,000 distinct CDR3 sequences listed, less than 45% are singletons. Study-level points and caveats: Most thyroid clonotypes expanded above 0.001 were also detected in blood. Ophthalmopathy was predicted by the model a median of roughly 6 months ahead of onset.

V lost 8 bases to trimming and J lost 10 bases, with 5 bases between them. This CDR3 region has 8 residues. In germline, CDR1 is MNHNS, CDR2 SASEGT. Remarks on this clonotype: Its antigen is still unknown.

The clonotype was recovered from an adult man with Graves' disease, either hyperthyroidism or ophthalmopathy (not recorded which). The sequencing sample was made of peripheral blood or thyroid tissue (not recorded which). J is TRBJ1-2 and V is TRBV6-1; the D is unclear. CDR3 sequence reads: CASRAYTF. The CDR3, as DNA: TGTGCCAGCCGGGCCTACACCTTC.